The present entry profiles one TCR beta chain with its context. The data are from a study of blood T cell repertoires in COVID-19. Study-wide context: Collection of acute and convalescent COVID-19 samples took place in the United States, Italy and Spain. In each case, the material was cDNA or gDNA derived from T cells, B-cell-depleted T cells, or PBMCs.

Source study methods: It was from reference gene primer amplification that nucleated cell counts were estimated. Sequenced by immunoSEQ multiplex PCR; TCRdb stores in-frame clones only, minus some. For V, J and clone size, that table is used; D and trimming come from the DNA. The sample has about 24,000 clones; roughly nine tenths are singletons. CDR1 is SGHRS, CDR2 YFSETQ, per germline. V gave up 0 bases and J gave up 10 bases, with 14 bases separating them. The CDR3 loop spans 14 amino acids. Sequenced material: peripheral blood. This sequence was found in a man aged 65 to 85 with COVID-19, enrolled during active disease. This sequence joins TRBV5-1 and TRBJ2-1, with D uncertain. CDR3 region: CASSLAHSAYEQFF. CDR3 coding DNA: TGCGCCAGCAGCTTGGCTCACTCCGCATACGAGCAGTTCTTC.